This entry describes one TCR beta chain. This clonotype was found a few times. The antigen this receptor binds is unknown. Qualities for individual bases were not recorded, and no much larger clone is one base off. This sample was taken from a study of blood T cells in healthy people across ages (dated by TCRdb to between 2014 and 2017). About the full investigation: In model experiments, template switching captured roughly one uniquely barcoded TCR beta cDNA molecule for every two T cells. The study measured age-related changes in TCR beta repertoire diversity using deep sequencing normalized with unique cDNA molecular identifiers. The donors were divided into four age groups: young (average approximately 16 years), middle-aged (roughly 42), aged (approximately 62) and long-lived (about 90). To avoid experimental bias, donors of different ages were randomly spread across the sequencing lanes. For two donors (one aged 18 to 29 and one aged 80 or older), the study analyzed two additional independent replicas of 1 million unique cDNA reads from the same blood draw.

The 39 donors, aged about 6 to 90 years, were systemically healthy Caucasian individuals from Russia. Each donor gave ten milliliters of peripheral blood, drawn into EDTA-treated Vacutainer tubes. Ficoll-Paque density-gradient centrifugation was used to isolate PBMCs, with at least 6 million obtained per sample. Total RNA, at least 5 micrograms per sample, was extracted from PBMCs with Trizol reagent. Naive CD45RAhigh/CD27high T cell percentages were measured by flow cytometry on a PBMC aliquot from every donor. The germline V gene encodes CDR1 DFQATT and CDR2 SNEGSKA (reference sequence). Deletion took 5 bases off V and 9 bases off J, with a span of 11 bases between the germline ends. The CDR3 spans 11 residues, from the cysteine through the phenylalanine. Only CDR3 DNA is held: 33 bases, read in frame from base 1. The method behind the library was 5' RACE. The reads were generated on an Illumina HiSeq 2500. A second PCR of about 6 to 12 cycles was run with a J-beta primer mix and a sample-barcoded 5' primer. Each TCR beta cDNA molecule received a unique molecular identifier from a template-switch 5' adaptor carrying 12 random nucleotides. At least 3 million CDR3-containing paired-end reads were obtained from each sample. First-strand cDNA was synthesized from all RNA with the Mint cDNA synthesis kit, primed by a TRBC-specific oligonucleotide. After uracil-DNA glycosylase treatment, a first 18-cycle PCR used universal primers M1SS and BC2_uni_R on all cDNA. As for the original processing: Each sample was normalized by randomly selecting 1 million high-quality reads, each carrying a distinct molecular identifier. Reads sharing molecular identifiers were discarded rather than binned into consensus sequences. MiTCR, run with a Q25 quality threshold and the strictest error-elimination algorithm, handled CDR3 identification, clonotype clustering and error correction. A nonparametric unseen species model with Euler transformation was used to estimate a lower bound on total TCR beta diversity. The public reads were quality trimmed at Q25 with fastp and then assembled into clones with MiXCR by TCRdb, keeping productive beta chains. Each entry merges the rows of one CDR3 protein and shows their most common DNA and genes. The V and J calls reflect TCRdb's pipeline rather than the authors' work. The sample data list about 730,000 distinct CDR3 sequences, and about 40% of these were observed just once. The top ten hold 20% of the sample.

Findings and caveats that apply to the study as a whole: Compared with the aged group, the long-lived group had more naive CD4+ T cells, fewer expanded clones and increased TCR diversity, suggesting age selection. Estimates of total diversity based on one million sequenced T cells were regarded as lower bounds and as underestimates. Donor CMV infection status was unknown, potentially confounding age-related changes in expanded clonotypes. As age increased, observed TCR beta diversity per million T cells dropped in a roughly linear way, and a significant reduction was already evident by age 40. Observed TCR beta diversity correlated strongly with the percentage of naive T cells measured by flow cytometry. Bulk unsorted PBMC profiling prevented conclusive comparison of naive and antigen-experienced compartments.

This receptor was identified in a woman aged 55-69 years in good health. The sequenced sample consisted of blood. This chain joins TRBV20-1 to TRBJ2-1, with the D segment identity uncertain. The sequence in DNA is TGCAGTGCTCGGCCGTCTTCTGAGCAGTTCTTC. This translates into CSARPSSEQFF.